Sequencing of this T cell receptor beta chain was carried out in a study of patients and donors after allogeneic stem cell transplantation. In germline, CDR1 is SGHTA, CDR2 FQGNSA. The V and J ends lost 1 base and 9 bases, in that order; junction bases with no gene match: 16. The CDR3 totals 17 residues. This clonotype turned up a few times. Via MiXCR, TCRdb re-called the RT-PCR reads, giving one row per CDR3 protein. This table holds under 200,000 distinct CDR3 sequences, 30% found once. V is TRBV7-2 and J is TRBJ2-5, with TRBD2 matching 8 bases. The sample consisted of blood, either unsorted or a sorted T cell fraction (not recorded which). The TCR comes from a human donor who was either an allogeneic HSCT recipient or a stem cell or donor lymphocyte infusion donor (not recorded which). It is not recorded whose cells these are; they may come from a transplant donor. As DNA, the CDR3 is TGTGCCAGCAGCTTAGGGCGGCGGCGGGAGGATTATTGGGCCCAGTACTTC. Translation: CASSLGRRREDYWAQYF.